One sample yielded the 20 T cell receptor beta chains listed below, sequenced in a study of blood T cells in healthy people across ages (dated by TCRdb to between 2015 and 2017). The receptor library was made with 5' RACE. Sequencing used an Illumina HiSeq 2500. The second PCR ran for about 6 to 11 cycles and used a J-beta primer mix along with a sample-barcoded 5' primer. TCRdb reprocessed the public reads (quality trimming at Q25 with fastp, clone calling with MiXCR) and kept in-frame beta chains. Here each entry gathers all rows of one CDR3 protein and keeps the most common genes and DNA. This sample gives over 600,000 distinct CDR3 sequences in total; around two fifths of them show up just once. The ten largest clones add up to 30% of the sample. The material sequenced was blood. The source is an older man in good health.

The V call is TRBV20-1, the J call TRBJ1-5; the D gene is possibly TRBD1 (5 bases). CDR3 length equals 13 residues. Deletions cut 6 bases from V and 2 bases from J, with 11 bases between. Germline loops: CDR1 DFQATT, CDR2 SNEGSKA (reference sequence). The CDR3 coding sequence is TGCAGTGCACCTGGGGGGGGCAATCAGCCCCAGCATTTT. This codes for CSAPGGGNQPQHF.

There are a few counts of this clonotype. This chain uses TRBV12-3 or TRBV12-4 with TRBJ1-5, with 9 nucleotides matching TRBD1. The trim removed 6 bases at V and 3 bases at J, leaving 9 bases unmatched. The CDR3 consists of 16 residues. CDR3 coding DNA: TGTGCCAGCAGGGGGGACGGGACAGGGTCCAATCAGCCCCAGCATTTT. It yields the protein CASRGDGTGSNQPQHF.

The table lists this clonotype with a few counts. The CDR3 nucleotides are TGTGCCACCAGTGATTCAGGGGAAGAGACCCAGTACTTC. Amino acid sequence: CATSDSGEETQYF. V gene TRBV24-1 combines with J gene TRBJ2-5; TRBD1 might be the D (6 bases). Deletions cut 2 bases from V and 3 bases from J, with 6 bases between. The CDR3 consists of 13 residues. The germline V gene has CDR1 KGHDR and CDR2 SFDVKD.

The sample holds a few counts of this clonotype. This chain links TRBV2 with TRBJ2-7; D gene uncertain. This CDR3 has 14 amino acids. V lost 6 bases to trimming and J lost 0 bases, with 12 bases between them. The germline V gene encodes CDR1 SNHLY and CDR2 FYNNEI. The chain's CDR3 is CASRYRSSSYEQYF. The CDR3 DNA follows: TGTGCCAGCAGATACCGGTCAAGCTCCTACGAGCAGTACTTC.

This clonotype was observed once. The rearrangement joins TRBV7-2 to TRBJ2-3; TRBD2 agrees at 7 bases. The CDR3 totals 15 residues. Germline CDR1 SGHTA, CDR2 FQGNSA. The junction had 6 bases not matched to a gene; V was cut back by 3 bases and J by 3 bases. CDR3 loop: CASSLSGVITDTQYF. The CDR3 nucleotides read TGTGCCAGCAGCTTGAGCGGGGTAATTACAGATACGCAGTATTTT. The complete variable domain, with remaining parts taken from reference TRBV7-2 and TRBJ2-3, reads GAGVSQSPSNKVTEKGKDVELRCDPISGHTALYWYRQSLGQGLEFLIYFQGNSAPDKSGLPSDRFSAERTGGSVSTLTIQRTQQEDSAVYLCASSLSGVITDTQYFGPGTRLTVL.

The chain joins TRBV14 to TRBJ1-2; D might be TRBD1 (6 bases). The CDR3 loop spans 14 amino acids. The V and J ends lost 5 bases and 5 bases respectively, with 15 bases between them. In germline, CDR1 is SGHDN, CDR2 FVKESK. Here the CDR3 reads CASSAQRTAYGYTF. CDR3 nucleotide sequence: TGTGCCAGCAGCGCACAGCGGACAGCTTATGGCTACACCTTC.

Ten or more counts support this clonotype. The chain has TRBV29-1 and TRBJ2-7; 9 positions agree with TRBD1. This CDR3 is built from 14 residues. Germline CDR1 SQVTM, CDR2 ANQGSEA. Trimming took 5 bases from V and 0 from J; bases not matched to a gene: 5. The CDR3 nucleotides read TGCAGCGTTTCGGGGACAGGGTCCTCCTACGAGCAGTACTTC. It yields the protein CSVSGTGSSYEQYF.

In regard to this clonotype: A much larger clone lies a single base off, so this may be a read error. V usage is TRBV12-3 or TRBV12-4 and J usage is TRBJ2-6, with unresolved D. The length of the CDR3 is 15 residues. The V gene lost 5 bases and the J gene lost 1 base, with 9 bases spanning the gap. CDR3 DNA: TGTGCCAGCAGTAAAGCAGTGTCTGGGGCCAACGTCCTGACTTTC. Its protein product is CASSKAVSGANVLTF.

The V call is TRBV12-3 or TRBV12-4, the J call TRBJ1-5, with 8 bases aligning to TRBD1. V was clipped by 6 bases and J by 0 bases; unmatched bases: 4. CDR3 length: 15 amino acids. CDR3 in DNA: TGTGCCAGCAGAAAACAGGGGGATAGCAATCAGCCCCAGCATTTT. Amino acid sequence: CASRKQGDSNQPQHF.

This clonotype appeared many times. The V and J genes are TRBV7-9 and TRBJ1-2, with D uncertain. The germline V gene encodes CDR1 SEHNR and CDR2 FQNEAQ (reference sequence). The V gene lost 6 bases and the J gene lost 4 bases, with 9 bases spanning the gap. CDR3 length: 12 residues. CDR3 region: CASSREVYGYTF. In DNA form, the CDR3 reads TGTGCCAGCAGTCGAGAAGTCTATGGCTACACCTTC. The complete variable domain, with remaining parts taken from reference TRBV7-9 and TRBJ1-2, reads DTGVSQNPRHKITKRGQNVTFRCDPISEHNRLYWYRQTLGQGPEFLTYFQNEAQLEKSRLLSDRFSAERPKGSFSTLEIQRTEQGDSAMYLCASSREVYGYTFGSGTRLTVV.

Comments on this clonotype: A much larger clonotype is one base distant, so this may be a read error. The chain is built from TRBV20-1 and TRBJ1-5; D is uncertain. Germline V CDR1 and CDR2: DFQATT, SNEGSKA (reference sequence). The CDR3 spans 14 residues. Between the trimmed V and J ends, which lost 7 bases and 4 bases, there was a span of 17 bases. The CDR3 nucleotides are TGCAGTGTCTCGCAACCAAGAAGGAATCAGCCCCAGCATTTT. It yields the protein CSVSQPRRNQPQHF.

The chain carries TRBV2 and TRBJ1-1; D is unclear. The CDR3 sequence is 17 residues long. Germline V CDR1 and CDR2: SNHLY, FYNNEI. Trimming shortened V by 6 bases and J by 1 base, and 21 bases separated the two germline ends. The CDR3 DNA reads TGTGCCAGCAGGAGGCTCGGCTTGTCAGGACGGAACACTGAAGCTTTCTTT. As protein: CASRRLGLSGRNTEAFF. Complete variable domain (other parts from reference TRBV2 and TRBJ1-1): EPEVTQTPSHQVTQMGQEVILRCVPISNHLYFYWYRQILGQKVEFLVSFYNNEISEKSEIFDDQFSVERPDGSNFTLKIRSTKLEDSAMYFCASRRLGLSGRNTEAFFGQGTRLTVV.

This sequence joins TRBV5-5 and TRBJ2-7; D might be TRBD1 or TRBD2, each matching 5 bases. The CDR3 sequence is 14 residues long. Germline CDR1 is SGHKS and CDR2 is YYEKEE (reference sequence). V was trimmed by 2 bases and J by 0 bases, leaving 9 bases between them. The CDR3 DNA follows: TGTGCCAGCAGCTTCTCGGGGACCTCCTACGAGCAGTACTTC. Its translation: CASSFSGTSYEQYF.

This clonotype was observed many times. CDR3 sequence: CASSVVDGRAGSYNEQFF. The CDR3 DNA follows: TGTGCCAGCAGCGTAGTAGACGGGAGGGCTGGCTCCTACAATGAGCAGTTCTTC. The rearrangement uses TRBV9 and TRBJ2-1; 8 bases agree with TRBD2. The V segment lost 0 bases and the J segment 0 bases; nucleotides outside the gene matches: 8. Per the germline V gene, CDR1 is SGDLS and CDR2 is YYNGEE. This CDR3 spans 18 amino acids. Full variable domain (outside the CDR3, taken from reference TRBV9 and TRBJ2-1): DSGVTQTPKHLITATGQRVTLRCSPRSGDLSVYWYQQSLDQGLQFLIQYYNGEERAKGNILERFSAQQFPDLHSELNLSSLELGDSALYFCASSVVDGRAGSYNEQFFGPGTRLTVL.

This clonotype was detected ten times or more. The chain has TRBV11-2 and TRBJ2-3, with D perhaps assigned TRBD1 or TRBD2 (5 bases each). V was shortened by 2 bases and J by 5 bases, with 17 bases between the two germline ends. CDR3 length equals 16 residues. The germline CDR1 and CDR2 sequences are SGHAT and FQNNGV. The CDR3 DNA reads TGTGCCAGCAGCTTATCGGGATATGGGGGTGGAGATACGCAGTATTTT. Protein product: CASSLSGYGGGDTQYF. The full variable domain, with the rest looked up from reference TRBV11-2 and TRBJ2-3, is EAGVAQSPRYKIIEKRQSVAFWCNPISGHATLYWYQQILGQGPKLLIQFQNNGVVDDSQLPKDRFSAERLKGVDSTLKIQPAKLEDSAVYLCASSLSGYGGGDTQYFGPGTRLTVL.

The chain has TRBV3-1 and TRBJ2-5; 11 positions agree with TRBD2. Germline trimming cut 0 bases from V and 5 bases from J; bases unmatched to any gene: 2. This CDR3 spans 15 amino acids. Germline V gives CDR1 LGHDT, CDR2 YNNKEL (reference sequence). The CDR3 sequence: CASSQDSGGGETQYF. The DNA of the CDR3 is TGTGCCAGCAGCCAAGATAGCGGGGGGGGGGAGACCCAGTACTTC.

The chain has TRBV12-3 or TRBV12-4 and TRBJ2-1, with D perhaps TRBD2 (6 bases). Trimming pared 5 bases from V and 5 bases from J, leaving 22 bases between. There are 17 residues in the CDR3. This CDR3 is CASSLRLGGYGNNEQFF. The CDR3 DNA is TGTGCCAGCAGTCTCCGCCTTGGGGGGTATGGCAACAATGAGCAGTTCTTC.

Comment on this clonotype: Since a much larger clone is just one base distant, this may be a read error. This chain uses TRBV25-1 with TRBJ2-1, with TRBD2 matching over 9 bases. The CDR3 length is 13 residues. The germline V gene encodes CDR1 MGHDK and CDR2 SYGVNS. J lost 9 bases, V lost 5 bases, and 5 bases had no gene match. The CDR3 DNA follows: TGTGCCAGCAGTACACATAGCGGGGGTGAGCAGTTCTTC. It translates to CASSTHSGGEQFF.

The chain employs TRBV24-1 and TRBJ2-5, with D tentatively TRBD1 (8 bases). The germline CDR1 and CDR2 sequences are KGHDR and SFDVKD. The germline V and J ends were trimmed by 4 bases and 1 base, with 15 bases remaining between them. The CDR3 is 16 amino acids. The CDR3 DNA is TGTGCCACCAGTGAGGGGGGGACAGGTACCCAAGAGACCCAGTACTTC. Protein sequence: CATSEGGTGTQETQYF.

This chain joins TRBV7-9 and TRBJ2-7; the D gene is possibly TRBD1 (5 bases). Germline CDR1 and CDR2: SEHNR and FQNEAQ (reference sequence). V was pared by 2 bases and J by 3 bases, with 11 bases between. This CDR3 is built from 14 residues. CDR3 protein: CASSLLQGVYEQYF. CDR3 DNA sequence: TGTGCCAGCAGCTTACTTCAGGGCGTCTACGAGCAGTACTTC.